The present TCR beta chain was sequenced within a study of cytomegalovirus exposure and HLA in healthy donors. Study results and limitations: Subsequent analysis revealed that first-cohort TCR clusters tended to co-occur in the 120 or so validation repertoires. Cytomegalovirus association was listed for about 170 TCR beta chains.

The donors were part of the validation cohort of fewer than 150 subjects. That cohort was separate from the first cohort, which comprised 550 to 750 subjects. Method: immunoSEQ multiplex PCR; TCRdb's copy keeps in-frame clones and lacks some. The sample has over 150,000 clones, approximately 80% seen once; the top ten hold 13%. This clone occurred a few times. Its antigen is not identified. This CDR3 has 15 amino acids. From germline, CDR1 is MGHRA and CDR2 YSYEKL. With 8 bases clipped from V and 1 base from J, the junction kept 9 bases outside the gene matches. This rearrangement joins TRBV4-1 to TRBJ1-1; the match to TRBD1 covers 8 bases. The sequence was collected from a woman aged 25 to 39 in good health and CMV-seropositive. Sequenced sample: PBMCs. DNA of the CDR3: TGCGCCAGCGGAATTCAGGGGGCGGCGAACACTGAAGCTTTCTTT. This codes for CASGIQGAANTEAFF.